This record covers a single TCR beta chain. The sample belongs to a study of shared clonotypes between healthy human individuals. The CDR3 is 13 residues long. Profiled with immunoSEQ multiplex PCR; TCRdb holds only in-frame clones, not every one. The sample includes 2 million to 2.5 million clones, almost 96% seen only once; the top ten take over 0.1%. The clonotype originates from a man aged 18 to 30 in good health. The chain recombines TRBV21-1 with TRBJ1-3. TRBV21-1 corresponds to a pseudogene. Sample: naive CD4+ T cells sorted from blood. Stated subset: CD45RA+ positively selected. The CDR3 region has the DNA TGTGCCAGCAACCCTAGCTCTGGAAACACCATATATTTT. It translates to CASNPSSGNTIYF.